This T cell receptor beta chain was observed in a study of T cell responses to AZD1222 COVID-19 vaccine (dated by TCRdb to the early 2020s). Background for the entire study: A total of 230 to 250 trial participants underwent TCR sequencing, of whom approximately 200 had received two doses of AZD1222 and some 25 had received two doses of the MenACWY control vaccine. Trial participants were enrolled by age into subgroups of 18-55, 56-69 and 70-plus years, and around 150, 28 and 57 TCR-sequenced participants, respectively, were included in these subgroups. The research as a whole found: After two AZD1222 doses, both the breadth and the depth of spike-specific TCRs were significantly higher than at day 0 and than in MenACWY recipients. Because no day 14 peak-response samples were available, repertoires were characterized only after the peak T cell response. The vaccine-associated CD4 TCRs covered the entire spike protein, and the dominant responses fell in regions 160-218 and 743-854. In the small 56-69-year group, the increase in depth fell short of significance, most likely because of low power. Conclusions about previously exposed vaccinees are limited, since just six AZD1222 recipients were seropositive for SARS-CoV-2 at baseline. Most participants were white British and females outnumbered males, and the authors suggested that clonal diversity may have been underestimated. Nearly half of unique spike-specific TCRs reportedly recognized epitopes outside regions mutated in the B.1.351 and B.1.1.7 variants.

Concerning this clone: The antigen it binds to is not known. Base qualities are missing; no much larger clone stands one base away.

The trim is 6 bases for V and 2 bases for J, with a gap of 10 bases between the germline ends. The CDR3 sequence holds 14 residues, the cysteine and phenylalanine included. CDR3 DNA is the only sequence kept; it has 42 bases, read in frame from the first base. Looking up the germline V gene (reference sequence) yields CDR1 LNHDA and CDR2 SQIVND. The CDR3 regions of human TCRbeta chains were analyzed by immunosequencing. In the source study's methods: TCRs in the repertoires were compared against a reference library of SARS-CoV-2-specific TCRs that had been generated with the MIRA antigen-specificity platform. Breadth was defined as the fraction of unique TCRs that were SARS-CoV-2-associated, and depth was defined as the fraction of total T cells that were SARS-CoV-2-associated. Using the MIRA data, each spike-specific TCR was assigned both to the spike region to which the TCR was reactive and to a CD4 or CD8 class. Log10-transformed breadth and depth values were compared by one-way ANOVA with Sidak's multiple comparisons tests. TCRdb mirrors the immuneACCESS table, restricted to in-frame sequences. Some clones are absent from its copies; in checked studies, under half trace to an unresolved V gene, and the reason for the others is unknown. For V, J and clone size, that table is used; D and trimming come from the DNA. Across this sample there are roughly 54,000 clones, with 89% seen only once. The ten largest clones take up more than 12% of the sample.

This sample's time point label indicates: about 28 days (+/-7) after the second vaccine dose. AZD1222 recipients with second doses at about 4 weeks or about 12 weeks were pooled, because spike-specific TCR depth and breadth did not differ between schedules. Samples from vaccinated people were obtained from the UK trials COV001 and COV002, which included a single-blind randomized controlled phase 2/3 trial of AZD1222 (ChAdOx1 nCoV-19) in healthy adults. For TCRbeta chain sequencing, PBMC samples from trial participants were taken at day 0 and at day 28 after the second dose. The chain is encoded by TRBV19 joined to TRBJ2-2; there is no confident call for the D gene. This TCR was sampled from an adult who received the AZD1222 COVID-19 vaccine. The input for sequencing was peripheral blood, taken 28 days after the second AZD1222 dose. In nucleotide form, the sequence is TGTGCCAGTAGGACAACAACTAACACCGGGGAGCTGTTTTTT. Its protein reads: CASRTTTNTGELFF.